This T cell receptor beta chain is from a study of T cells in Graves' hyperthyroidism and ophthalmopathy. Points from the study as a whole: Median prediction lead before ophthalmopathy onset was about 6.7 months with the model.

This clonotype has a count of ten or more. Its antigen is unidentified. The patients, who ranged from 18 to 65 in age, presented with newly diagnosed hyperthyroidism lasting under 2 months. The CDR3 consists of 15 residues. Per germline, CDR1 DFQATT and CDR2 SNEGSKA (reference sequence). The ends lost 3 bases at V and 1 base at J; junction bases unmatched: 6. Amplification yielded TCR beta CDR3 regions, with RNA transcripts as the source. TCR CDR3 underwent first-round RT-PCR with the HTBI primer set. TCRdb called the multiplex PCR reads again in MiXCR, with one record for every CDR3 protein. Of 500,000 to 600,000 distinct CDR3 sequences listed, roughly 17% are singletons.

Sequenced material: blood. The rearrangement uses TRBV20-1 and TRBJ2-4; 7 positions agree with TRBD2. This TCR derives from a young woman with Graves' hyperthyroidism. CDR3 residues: CSARERGDAKNIQYF. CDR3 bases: TGCAGTGCTAGGGAGCGGGGTGACGCCAAAAACATTCAGTACTTC.